The sequence of this T cell receptor beta chain was determined in a study of T cells after yellow fever vaccination. Universal primer sites and UMIs were introduced during 5'RACE template-switching synthesis of TCR cDNA. TCRdb analysed the 5' RACE reads with MiXCR anew, one entry per CDR3 protein. Here the sample spans about 170,000 distinct CDR3 sequences, approximately 11% being singletons. The V end lost 4 bases, the J end lost 4 bases, and 25 bases lay between the germline ends. The CDR3 loop spans 19 amino acids. Germline V lookup: CDR1 MGHRA, CDR2 YSYEKL. Comments on this clonotype: Possible read error: a much larger clone is one base away.

This clonotype was sampled from a man between 18 and 35 years old who received the YFV17D yellow fever vaccine. The sequencing used CD8+ T cells sorted from PBMCs, collected 15 days after the yellow fever booster vaccination. The rearrangement uses TRBV4-1 and TRBJ2-2; TRBD1 might be the D (6 bases). The CDR3 sequence: CASSPTGGRQGLSTGELFF. The DNA for the CDR3 is TGCGCCAGCAGCCCCACCGGAGGTCGGCAGGGGCTTTCCACCGGGGAGCTGTTTTTT.